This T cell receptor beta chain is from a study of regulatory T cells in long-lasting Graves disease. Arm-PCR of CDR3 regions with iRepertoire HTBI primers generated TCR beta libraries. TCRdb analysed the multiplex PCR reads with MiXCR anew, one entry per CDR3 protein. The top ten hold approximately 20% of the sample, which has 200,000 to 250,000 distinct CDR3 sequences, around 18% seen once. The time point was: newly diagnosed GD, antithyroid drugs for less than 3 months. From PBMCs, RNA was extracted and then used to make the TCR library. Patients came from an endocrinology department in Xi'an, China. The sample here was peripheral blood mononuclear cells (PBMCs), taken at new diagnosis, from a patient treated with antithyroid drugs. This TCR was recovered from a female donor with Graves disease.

CDR3 amino acids: CASSSPLGLADTQYF. Written as DNA, the CDR3 is TGTGCCAGCAGCTCCCCTCTCGGACTAGCAGATACGCAGTATTTT. J is TRBJ2-3 and V is TRBV13; 7 bases are shared with TRBD2. The CDR3 sequence is 15 residues long. Germline CDR1 is PRHDT and CDR2 is FYEKMQ (reference sequence). The ends lost 4 bases at V and 4 bases at J; junction bases unmatched: 8. Drawing the rest from reference TRBV13 and TRBJ2-3, the complete variable domain is AAGVIQSPRHLIKEKRETATLKCYPIPRHDTVYWYQQGPGQDPQFLISFYEKMQSDKGSIPDRFSAQQFSDYHSELNMSSLELGDSALYFCASSSPLGLADTQYFGPGTRLTVL.